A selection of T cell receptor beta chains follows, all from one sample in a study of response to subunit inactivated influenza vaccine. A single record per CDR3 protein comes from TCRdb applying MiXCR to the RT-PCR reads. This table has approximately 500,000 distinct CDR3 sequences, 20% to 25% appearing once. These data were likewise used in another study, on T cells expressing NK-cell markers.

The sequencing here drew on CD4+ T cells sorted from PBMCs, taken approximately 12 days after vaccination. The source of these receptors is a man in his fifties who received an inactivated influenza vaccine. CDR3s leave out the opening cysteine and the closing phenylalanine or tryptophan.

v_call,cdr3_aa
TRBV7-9,ASSLGSYQWETQY
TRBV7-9,ASSQGLAADTQY
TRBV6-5,ASSPSLAGGKYEQF
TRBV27,ASGAGTGARTEAF
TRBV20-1,SAPSIGAYNEQF
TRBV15,ATSRLEVRTEAF
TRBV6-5,ASSYRRGMDNEQF
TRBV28,ASSSGTLHYEQY
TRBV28,ASSLRSGGAYEQY
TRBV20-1,SALGQATSKTQY
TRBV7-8,ASSLTAQGVETQY
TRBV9,ASSPSGRLTDTQY
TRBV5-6,ASSLLGQGSSGANVLT
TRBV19,ASSLRTGQRSSYEQY
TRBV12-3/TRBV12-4,ASSQGAGTRYT
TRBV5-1,ASSLVLGDYRTVTYEQY
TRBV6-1,ASSKRKGGTDTQY
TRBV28,ASSPYGTGGTYSNQPQH
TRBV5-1,ASSFGQGGEKLF
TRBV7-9,ASARLRDRPETQY
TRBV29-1,SVDRVDGYT
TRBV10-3,AISTTSGINTGELF
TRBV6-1,ASRAAAENIQY
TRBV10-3,AIRDRVSTEAF
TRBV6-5,ASSYRANTEAF
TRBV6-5,ASSYSTQIAKNIQY
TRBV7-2,ASSLGRRASRR
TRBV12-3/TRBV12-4,ASSETGARNQPQH
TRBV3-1,ASSLGYEAF
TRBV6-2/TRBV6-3,ASSDFTDTQY
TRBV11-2,ASSLDQGGRETQY
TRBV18,ASSPDRKYGYT
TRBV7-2,ASSLGNQGLTGELF
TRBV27,ASSPIPGGSYDTEAF
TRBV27,ASSIQICSGEFTGELF
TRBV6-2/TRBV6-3,ASSSGQGRWETQY
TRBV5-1,ASSSTGSQETQY
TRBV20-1,SAIHWIYGYT
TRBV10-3,AISEGPDNSPLH
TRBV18,ASSPPLGGTEAF
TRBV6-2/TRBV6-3,ASSYAVGTGDEKLF
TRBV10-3,ASRTSGTNTGELF
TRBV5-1,ASSSETGDTEAF
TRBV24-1,ATSEGTAAYGYT
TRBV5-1,ASSLLTGERRYEQY
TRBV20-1,SARGWDSWYQETQY
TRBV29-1,SVGTSGAREQY
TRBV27,ASSRKTGTGSYEQY
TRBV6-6,ASSYAGETEAF
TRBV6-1,ASRMEDTQY
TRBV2,ASSPRQVDNSPLH